This T cell receptor (beta chain) appears in the sequencing data of a study of blood T cell repertoires in COVID-19. Here immunoSEQ multiplex PCR was the method, and the copy in TCRdb shows in-frame clones only, minus some. This repertoire shows a few hundred thousand clones, less than 85% found once; its top ten account for about 4.5%. This clone was detected only once. The length of the CDR3 is 16 residues. Trimming at V came to 3 bases and at J to 6 bases, leaving 11 bases not matched to a gene. Germline lookup yields CDR1 SGHRS and CDR2 YFSETQ. The sample was peripheral blood. This TCR derives from a man aged 55 to 69 who had recovered from COVID-19. V is TRBV5-1 and J is TRBJ2-7; 11 bases map to TRBD2. DNA of the CDR3: TGCGCCAGCAGCTGGGCTATCACTAGCGGGAGTTCCGAGCAGTACTTC. Its protein is CASSWAITSGSSEQYF.